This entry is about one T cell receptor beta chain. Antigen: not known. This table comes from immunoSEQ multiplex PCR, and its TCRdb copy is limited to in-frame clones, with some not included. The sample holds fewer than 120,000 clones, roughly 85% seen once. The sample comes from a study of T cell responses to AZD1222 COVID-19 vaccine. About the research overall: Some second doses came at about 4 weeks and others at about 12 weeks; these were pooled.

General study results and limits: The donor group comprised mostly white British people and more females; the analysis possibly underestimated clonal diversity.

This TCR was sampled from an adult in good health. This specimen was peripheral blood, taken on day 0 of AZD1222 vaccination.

The CDR3 is CASSFSGISGNTIYF. The CDR3 DNA is TGTGCCAGCAGCTTCTCTGGGATCTCTGGAAACACCATATATTTT. The chain uses TRBV11-2 and TRBJ1-3; D call uncertain. Germline loops: CDR1 SGHAT, CDR2 FQNNGV. Trimming left V 3 bases short and J 0 bases short, with 9 bases between. The CDR3 covers 15 residues.